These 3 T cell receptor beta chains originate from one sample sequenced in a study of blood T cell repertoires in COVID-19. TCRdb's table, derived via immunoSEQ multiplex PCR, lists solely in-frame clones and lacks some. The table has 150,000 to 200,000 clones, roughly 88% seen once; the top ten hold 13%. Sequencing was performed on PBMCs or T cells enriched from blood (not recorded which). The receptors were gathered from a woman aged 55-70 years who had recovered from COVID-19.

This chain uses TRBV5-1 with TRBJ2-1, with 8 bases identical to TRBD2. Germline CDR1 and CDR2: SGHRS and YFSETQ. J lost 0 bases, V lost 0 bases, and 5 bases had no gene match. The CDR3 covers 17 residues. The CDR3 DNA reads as TGCGCCAGCAGCTTGGTTGGACTAGCCGACTCCTACAATGAGCAGTTCTTC. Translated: CASSLVGLADSYNEQFF.

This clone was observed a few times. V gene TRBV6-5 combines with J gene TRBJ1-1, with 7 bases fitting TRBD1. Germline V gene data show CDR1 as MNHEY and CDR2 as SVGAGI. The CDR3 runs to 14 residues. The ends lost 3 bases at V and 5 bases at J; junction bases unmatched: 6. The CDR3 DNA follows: TGTGCCAGCAGTTATTTCCGACAGGGAACTGAAGCTTTCTTT. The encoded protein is CASSYFRQGTEAFF.

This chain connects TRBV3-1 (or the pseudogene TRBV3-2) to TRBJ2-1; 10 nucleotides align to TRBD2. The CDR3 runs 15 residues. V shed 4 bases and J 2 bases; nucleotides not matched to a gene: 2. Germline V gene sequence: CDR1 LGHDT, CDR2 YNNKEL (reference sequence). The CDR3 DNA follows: TGTGCCAGCAGCCTAGCGGGAGGTCCCTACAATGAGCAGTTCTTC. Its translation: CASSLAGGPYNEQFF.